A single sample gave rise to the 26 T cell receptor beta chains below, sequenced in a study of blood T cell repertoires in COVID-19. Sequenced by immunoSEQ multiplex PCR; TCRdb stores in-frame clones only, minus some. Here the sample spans around 100,000 clones, about 80% being singletons. The material sequenced was peripheral blood. The receptors were gathered from an older woman with acute or convalescent COVID-19.

There are a few counts of this clone. CDR3 amino acids: CASSRRDRSTDTQYF. The CDR3 DNA is TGTGCCAGCAGCCGACGGGACAGGAGCACAGATACGCAGTATTTT. V gene TRBV7-8 combines with J gene TRBJ2-3; 8 bases are shared with TRBD1. The CDR3 runs 15 residues. Germline V CDR1 and CDR2: SGHVS, FQNEAQ. Losses at the gene ends were 5 bases for V and 0 bases for J; bases not matched to a gene: 4.

This clone was detected only a few times. The genes are TRBV2 and TRBJ1-1, with D unclear. The CDR3 totals 14 residues. V was trimmed by 1 base and J by 4 bases, leaving 10 bases between them. The germline V gene encodes CDR1 SNHLY and CDR2 FYNNEI. The CDR3 DNA reads as TGTGCCAGCAGTGAAGAAGGTCCGGGCACTGAAGCTTTCTTT. Protein product: CASSEEGPGTEAFF.

V and J are TRBV3-1 (or the pseudogene TRBV3-2) and TRBJ1-2; D is unclear. The CDR3 consists of 12 residues. CDR1 and CDR2 (germline): LGHDT, YNNKEL (reference sequence). V lost 4 bases to trimming and J lost 3 bases, with 6 bases between them. The CDR3 DNA reads as TGTGCCAGCAGCCGTACGGACTATGGCTACACCTTC. Protein sequence: CASSRTDYGYTF.

This clone has only one observation. The chain uses TRBV7-2 and TRBJ2-3; TRBD2 matches 8 bases. The CDR3 is 13 residues long. V gave up 6 bases and J gave up 4 bases; unmatched junction bases: 3. CDR1 is SGHTA and CDR2 is FQGNSA in the germline V gene. CDR3 loop: CASRSGGSDTQYF. Here the CDR3 DNA reads TGTGCCAGCAGGAGCGGGGGCTCAGATACGCAGTATTTT.

The V call is TRBV6-5, the J call TRBJ1-2, with 8 bases aligning to TRBD1. The CDR3 spans 15 residues. Germline V gene data show CDR1 as MNHEY and CDR2 as SVGAGI. V dropped 7 bases and J dropped 2; count of bases not matched to a gene: 9. CDR3 sequence reads: CASISGGRENYGYTF. CDR3 sequence (DNA): TGTGCCAGCATATCAGGGGGCCGGGAAAACTATGGCTACACCTTC.

This clone occurred a few times. The genes are TRBV19 and TRBJ1-5; no definite D call. V lost 6 bases and J lost 5, with 23 bases in between. The germline V gene has CDR1 LNHDA and CDR2 SQIVND (reference sequence). CDR3 size: 17 residues. CDR3 protein: CASRATRVWRRDQPQHF. DNA for the CDR3: TGTGCCAGTAGGGCGACCCGGGTTTGGCGGCGCGATCAGCCCCAGCATTTT.

The chain combines TRBV19 with TRBJ2-5; possibly TRBD1 for D (5 bases). The length of the CDR3 is 13 residues. The germline V gene encodes CDR1 LNHDA and CDR2 SQIVND (reference sequence). With 2 bases removed from V and 3 bases from J, the gap between germline ends came to 7 bases. The CDR3 DNA reads as TGTGCCAGTAGTATACACAGGAAAGAGACCCAGTACTTC. Translated: CASSIHRKETQYF.

The chain uses TRBV29-1 and TRBJ1-1; 8 nucleotides align to TRBD1. Germline CDR1 SQVTM, CDR2 ANQGSEA. Trimming at V came to 7 bases and at J to 3 bases, leaving 10 bases not matched to a gene. CDR3 size: 14 residues. The CDR3 bases are TGCAGCGGGAAACAGGGGGGTAGGGACACTGAAGCTTTCTTT. Protein sequence: CSGKQGGRDTEAFF.

The rearrangement uses TRBV6-1 and TRBJ1-1, with TRBD1 matching over 12 bases. The CDR3 length is 16 residues. The V gene's germline CDR1 is MNHNS and CDR2 SASEGT. V shed 3 bases, J shed 7 bases, and the junction held 9 bases outside the gene matches. This chain's CDR3 is CASSDPGQGAWGEAFF. CDR3 coding DNA: TGTGCCAGCAGTGATCCGGGACAGGGGGCTTGGGGTGAAGCTTTCTTT.

V usage is TRBV10-2 and J usage is TRBJ1-1; D unresolved. Per germline, CDR1 WSHSY and CDR2 SAAADI. The germline V and J ends were trimmed by 5 bases and 3 bases, with 13 bases remaining between them. CDR3 length: 14 amino acids. The CDR3 sequence is CASSPRGRDTEAFF. CDR3 DNA sequence: TGCGCCAGCAGTCCGCGGGGTAGGGACACTGAAGCTTTCTTT.

This clone was found a few times. V and J are TRBV30 and TRBJ1-5; TRBD1 matches 9 bases. The CDR3 runs to 15 residues. CDR1 is GTSNPN, CDR2 SVGIG, per germline (reference sequence). Losses at the gene ends were 5 bases for V and 3 bases for J; bases not matched to a gene: 8. The CDR3 bases are TGTGCCTGGCGCACACAGGGGGCCATCAATCAGCCCCAGCATTTT. Protein sequence: CAWRTQGAINQPQHF.

The rearrangement joins TRBV2 to TRBJ1-2; D remains unclear. The CDR3 is 16 amino acids. V lost 1 base, J lost 4 bases, and 16 bases lay in between. Germline V gene lookup returns CDR1 SNHLY and CDR2 FYNNEI. The CDR3 nucleotides are TGTGCCAGCAGTGAAGGGACTGAGGCTGATTTCTATGGCTACACCTTC. Translated, it gives CASSEGTEADFYGYTF.

The chain recombines TRBV3-1 (or the pseudogene TRBV3-2) with TRBJ2-3; 7 bases are a match to TRBD1. Looked up from germline, CDR1 is LGHDT and CDR2 is YNNKEL (reference sequence). Trimming took 1 base from V and 6 from J; bases not matched to a gene: 1. This CDR3 region has 13 residues. The CDR3 reads CASSQGGGDTQYF. CDR3 DNA sequence: TGTGCCAGCAGCCAAGGAGGGGGCGATACGCAGTATTTT.

In this sample, this clone turned up once. The chain employs TRBV27 and TRBJ1-1; 8 bases fit TRBD1. Germline CDR1 is MNHEY and CDR2 is SMNVEV (reference sequence). The CDR3 loop spans 12 amino acids. Germline trimming cut 8 bases from V and 11 bases from J; bases unmatched to any gene: 10. Written as DNA, the CDR3 is TGTGCCAGCCGGGGACAGGCGCGAGTGGCTTTCTTT. This translates into CASRGQARVAFF.

This chain uses TRBV24-1 with TRBJ2-3; TRBD2 aligns across 13 bases. The germline CDR1 and CDR2 sequences are KGHDR and SFDVKD. The CDR3 is 19 amino acids. The J segment lost 1 base and the V segment lost 2 bases, leaving 8 bases of the junction unmatched. CDR3 in amino acids: CATSDSFLLAGGGTDTQYF. For the CDR3, the DNA is TGTGCCACCAGTGATTCCTTCTTACTAGCGGGGGGGGGCACAGATACGCAGTATTTT.

The chain combines TRBV6-5 with TRBJ2-3; 7 nucleotides match TRBD1. V was clipped by 10 bases and J by 5 bases; unmatched bases: 6. CDR1 MNHEY and CDR2 SVGAGI come from the germline V gene. This CDR3 contains 12 residues. The chain's CDR3 is CATTGAGDTQYF. For the CDR3, the DNA is TGTGCCACCACAGGGGCAGGAGATACGCAGTATTTT.

The V call is TRBV7-9, the J call TRBJ2-1; 11 nucleotides agree with TRBD2. The germline V gene encodes CDR1 SEHNR and CDR2 FQNEAQ (reference sequence). The V and J ends lost 0 bases and 6 bases, in that order; junction bases with no gene match: 7. CDR3 length: 17 amino acids. CDR3 coding DNA: TGTGCCAGCAGCTTAGCTAGCGGGGGGGCTCGTGTCAATGAGCAGTTCTTC. This sequence encodes CASSLASGGARVNEQFF.

The genes are TRBV18 and TRBJ1-5; 8 nucleotides line up with TRBD1. CDR3 length: 15 residues. Trimming removed 6 bases from V and 7 bases from J; junction bases left unmatched: 11. Germline CDR1 is KGHSH and CDR2 is LQKENI. CDR3 amino acids: CASSPSGQGEQPQHF. For the CDR3, the DNA is TGTGCCAGCTCGCCTTCTGGACAGGGTGAACAGCCCCAGCATTTT. The whole variable domain, remainder taken from reference TRBV18 and TRBJ1-5, is NAGVMQNPRHLVRRRGQEARLRCSPMKGHSHVYWYRQLPEEGLKFMVYLQKENIIDESGMPKERFSAEFPKEGPSILRIQQVVRGDSAAYFCASSPSGQGEQPQHFGDGTRLSIL.

The chain links TRBV2 to TRBJ2-2; D might be TRBD1 (6 bases). Trimming shortened V by 6 bases and J by 4 bases, and 9 bases separated the two germline ends. The V gene's germline CDR1 is SNHLY and CDR2 FYNNEI. This CDR3 comprises 13 residues. The CDR3 here is CASRATGTGELFF. CDR3 coding DNA: TGTGCCAGCAGGGCGACAGGCACCGGGGAGCTGTTTTTT.

V usage is TRBV2 and J usage is TRBJ2-4; 7 positions match TRBD2. Germline values: CDR1 SNHLY, CDR2 FYNNEI. V lost 6 bases to trimming and J lost 1 base; unmatched junction nucleotides: 9. The CDR3 runs 16 residues. CDR3 coding DNA: TGTGCCAGCAGCCCCCAGCGGGGCACTGCCAAAAACATTCAGTACTTC. It codes for CASSPQRGTAKNIQYF.

This clone was seen only a few times. The CDR3 region is CASYTGNYGYTF. Here the CDR3 DNA reads TGTGCCAGCTATACAGGGAACTATGGCTACACCTTC. J is TRBJ1-2 and V is TRBV6-5, with D possibly TRBD1 on 6 matching bases. The length of the CDR3 is 12 residues. Trimming cost V 8 bases and J 2 bases, with 9 bases left between them. CDR1 is MNHEY, CDR2 SVGAGI, per germline.

The V and J genes are TRBV11-2 and TRBJ1-4; 7 positions match TRBD1. This CDR3 has 15 amino acids. Losses at the gene ends were 5 bases for V and 7 bases for J; bases not matched to a gene: 10. In germline, CDR1 is SGHAT, CDR2 FQNNGV. CDR3 sequence (DNA): TGTGCCAGCAGCATCCGATACAGGGGTGGTGAAAAACTGTTTTTT. Amino acid sequence: CASSIRYRGGEKLFF.

The rearrangement joins TRBV11-2 to TRBJ1-1; possibly TRBD1 for D (5 bases). Germline V gives CDR1 SGHAT, CDR2 FQNNGV. The CDR3 is 15 amino acids. V dropped 5 bases and J dropped 5 bases, with 18 bases sitting between them. CDR3 residues: CASSPIQGVGTEAFF. CDR3 nucleotides: TGTGCCAGCAGCCCGATTCAAGGGGTTGGGACTGAAGCTTTCTTT. The full variable domain, in which reference TRBV11-2 and TRBJ1-1 provide the parts outside the CDR3, is EAGVAQSPRYKIIEKRQSVAFWCNPISGHATLYWYQQILGQGPKLLIQFQNNGVVDDSQLPKDRFSAERLKGVDSTLKIQPAKLEDSAVYLCASSPIQGVGTEAFFGQGTRLTVV.

This sequence joins TRBV2 and TRBJ1-5; 11 bases fit TRBD1. Germline CDR1 SNHLY, CDR2 FYNNEI. V was pared by 5 bases and J by 8 bases, with 5 bases of the junction left unmatched. The CDR3 extends over 14 amino acids. The CDR3 protein is CASSRDRGREPQHF. In DNA, the CDR3 is TGTGCCAGCAGTAGGGACAGGGGGAGAGAGCCCCAGCATTTT.

This CDR3 is CASSIGQGRTEAFF. CDR3 in DNA: TGTGCCAGTAGTATAGGACAGGGAAGGACTGAAGCTTTCTTT. The chain recombines TRBV19 with TRBJ1-1; 7 bases agree with TRBD1. This CDR3 is 14 amino acids long. Germline V gene sequence: CDR1 LNHDA, CDR2 SQIVND (reference sequence). V dropped 1 base and J dropped 5; count of bases not matched to a gene: 4.

The rearrangement links TRBV7-9 to TRBJ1-2; D is possibly TRBD1 (5 bases). Trimming took 3 bases from V and 0 from J, leaving 8 bases between them. The CDR3 loop spans 14 amino acids. Germline loops: CDR1 SEHNR, CDR2 FQNEAQ (reference sequence). The CDR3 DNA follows: TGTGCCAGCAGCTTTGCAGGGCCTAACTATGGCTACACCTTC. It yields the protein CASSFAGPNYGYTF.